The 23 T cell receptor beta chains below come from one sample, sequenced in a study of T cells in Graves' hyperthyroidism and ophthalmopathy (dated by TCRdb to about 2019). The method was multiplex PCR. Sequencer: Illumina HiSeq 2000. The TCR beta CDR3 regions were amplified from RNA transcripts. A first-round RT-PCR of the TCR CDR3 used the HTBI primer set with the Qiagen OneStep RT-PCR kit. The public sequencing data were trimmed at Q25 with fastp and processed into clonotypes with MiXCR by TCRdb, which kept only in-frame beta chains. Each CDR3 protein appears once, grouped with its most common genes and DNA. For this sample there are hundreds of thousands of distinct CDR3 sequences; around 22% appear just once. The ten largest account for about 60% of the sample. The sequencing input was blood. The receptors shown here come from a man aged 25 to 40 with Graves' ophthalmopathy.

This sequence joins TRBV6-2 or TRBV6-3 and TRBJ2-7; the D is unclear. Trimming shortened V by 0 bases and J by 4 bases, and 7 bases separated the two germline ends. The CDR3 has 13 amino acids. CDR1 is MNHEY, CDR2 SVGEGT, per germline. The CDR3 coding sequence is TGTGCCAGCAGTTACTCGAAGTCTTACGAGCAGTACTTC. Translated, it gives CASSYSKSYEQYF.

This clonotype was detected many times. This chain links TRBV28 with TRBJ1-2; TRBD1 aligns across 7 bases. The CDR3 is 13 amino acids. J was trimmed by 3 bases and V by 6 bases; bases with no gene match: 4. Germline CDR1 reads MDHEN; CDR2 reads SYDVKM. The CDR3 DNA reads as TGTGCCAGCAGAATCGGACAGGACTATGGCTACACCTTC. Its translation: CASRIGQDYGYTF.

Comments on this clonotype: This may come from a read error, since a much larger clone is one base off. CDR3 nucleotide sequence: TGTGCCAGCAGCCAAGAGGGACAGGGGCCCTACGAGCAGTTCTTC. Amino acids: CASSQEGQGPYEQFF. The chain has TRBV3-1 and TRBJ2-7, with 10 nucleotides matching TRBD1. The DNA end is a closer match to TRBJ2-1, so the J assignment may be wrong. CDR1 LGHDT and CDR2 YNNKEL come from the germline V gene (reference sequence). This CDR3 is built from 15 residues.

This clonotype was detected ten times or more. The V and J genes are TRBV20-1 and TRBJ1-6; maybe TRBD1 (5 bases). In germline, CDR1 is DFQATT, CDR2 SNEGSKA (reference sequence). Deletions cut 5 bases from V and 7 bases from J, with 15 bases between. This CDR3 region has 14 residues. CDR3 in DNA: TGCAGTGCTGGCACAGCCGGGGGAAATTCACCCCTCCACTTT. It translates to CSAGTAGGNSPLHF.

This clonotype came up a few times. This chain connects TRBV19 to TRBJ1-4, with 7 nucleotides matching TRBD1. This CDR3 contains 13 residues. Germline values: CDR1 LNHDA, CDR2 SQIVND (reference sequence). The V segment lost 7 bases and the J segment 7 bases; nucleotides outside the gene matches: 6. CDR3 protein: CASNKDRTEKLFF. CDR3 DNA sequence: TGTGCCAGTAACAAGGACAGGACTGAAAAACTGTTTTTT.

This clonotype occurred many times. J is TRBJ2-4 and V is TRBV11-1, with 7 bases that match TRBD1. V gave up 1 base and J gave up 2 bases; unmatched junction bases: 8. In germline, CDR1 is SGHAT, CDR2 FQDESV (reference sequence). The CDR3 is 17 residues long. Written as DNA, the CDR3 is TGTGCCAGCAGCTTAGAGGGAAACAGGGGACCCAAAAACATTCAGTACTTC. Its protein is CASSLEGNRGPKNIQYF.

This clonotype came up a few times. V gene TRBV24-1 combines with J gene TRBJ2-5; 9 bases line up with TRBD1. With V trimmed by 3 bases and J by 5 bases, 12 bases remained unmatched. Germline CDR1 and CDR2: KGHDR and SFDVKD. CDR3 length: 17 residues. CDR3 coding DNA: TGTGCCACCAGTGATATCCCCTACAGGGGGCGCGAGGAGACCCAGTACTTC. Protein sequence: CATSDIPYRGREETQYF.

Many counts were recorded for this clonotype. CDR3 in DNA: TGCAGCGTGTCGGGACGGATGAACACTGAAGCTTTCTTT. Translation gives CSVSGRMNTEAFF. The J gene is TRBJ1-1, the V gene TRBV29-1; a weak D match, TRBD1 (5 bases). Germline V gene lookup returns CDR1 SQVTM and CDR2 ANQGSEA. The CDR3 sequence is 13 residues long. V lost 6 bases and J 0 bases, leaving 11 bases between the germline ends.

This clonotype has a handful of counts. This rearrangement joins TRBV28 to TRBJ1-5; D not certain. CDR3 size: 14 residues. Germline lookup yields CDR1 MDHEN and CDR2 SYDVKM. With 4 bases removed from V and 0 bases from J, the gap between germline ends came to 7 bases. CDR3 in amino acids: CASSWADSNQPQHF. For the CDR3, the DNA is TGTGCCAGCAGTTGGGCAGATAGCAATCAGCCCCAGCATTTT.

The sample holds many counts of this clonotype. This chain connects TRBV11-3 to TRBJ2-1; 9 nucleotides line up with TRBD2. In germline, CDR1 is SGHNT, CDR2 YENEEA. V lost 1 base and J lost 5; bases outside the gene matches: 6. The CDR3 has 16 amino acids. CDR3 loop: CASSLAWTSDDNEQFF. The CDR3 DNA is TGTGCCAGCAGCTTAGCTTGGACTAGCGATGACAATGAGCAGTTCTTC.

This sequence joins TRBV14 and TRBJ2-7; 8 nucleotides line up with TRBD2. This CDR3 contains 15 residues. After removal of 4 bases from V and 4 bases from J, the junction contained 9 bases not matched to a gene. Germline CDR1 SGHDN, CDR2 FVKESK. The CDR3 sequence: CASSPLGGGRYEQYF. CDR3 DNA: TGTGCCAGCAGCCCACTCGGGGGGGGGCGGTACGAGCAGTACTTC.

This clonotype was detected many times. The V gene is TRBV20-1, the J gene TRBJ2-3; possible D gene TRBD2, 6 bases. This CDR3 region has 15 residues. Germline values: CDR1 DFQATT, CDR2 SNEGSKA (reference sequence). The V end lost 5 bases, the J end lost 2 bases, and 17 bases lay between the germline ends. CDR3 sequence: CSAPPSRRATDTQYF. CDR3 coding DNA: TGCAGTGCTCCGCCTAGCAGGAGGGCCACAGATACGCAGTATTTT.

The chain has TRBV9 and TRBJ2-1; the match to TRBD2 covers 7 bases. This CDR3 spans 16 amino acids. J gave up 0 bases and V 4 bases, and 7 bases lay outside the gene matches. Germline lookup yields CDR1 SGDLS and CDR2 YYNGEE. The CDR3 sequence: CASSSQLATSYNEQFF. The CDR3 DNA sequence: TGTGCCAGCAGCTCCCAACTAGCGACCTCCTACAATGAGCAGTTCTTC.

The genes are TRBV30 and TRBJ1-6, with D hard to call. V lost 2 bases and J lost 7, with 12 bases in between. The germline gives CDR1 GTSNPN, CDR2 SVGIG (reference sequence). The CDR3 covers 14 residues. The CDR3 region has the DNA TGTGCCTGGAGTATAAGGTCCTTGAATTCACCCCTCCACTTT. Translating it yields CAWSIRSLNSPLHF.

The CDR3 is CATSDFPTDTQYF. The CDR3 bases are TGTGCCACCAGTGATTTCCCTACAGATACGCAGTATTTT. The gene calls are TRBV24-1 and TRBJ2-3; no clear D. CDR3 length: 13 amino acids. V lost 1 base to trimming and J lost 3 bases, with 4 bases between them. Per germline, CDR1 KGHDR and CDR2 SFDVKD.

This clonotype was observed at least ten times. This rearrangement joins TRBV19 to TRBJ2-3; TRBD2 matches 10 bases. The germline V gene encodes CDR1 LNHDA and CDR2 SQIVND (reference sequence). The length of the CDR3 is 15 residues. The V segment lost 3 bases and the J segment 0 bases; nucleotides outside the gene matches: 0. The CDR3 loop is CASSMTSGSTDTQYF. The DNA for the CDR3 is TGTGCCAGTAGTATGACTAGCGGGAGCACAGATACGCAGTATTTT.

This clonotype was seen more than once but under ten times. CDR3 sequence: CASSLPGSNSPLHF. The CDR3, as DNA: TGTGCCAGCAGCTTACCTGGGTCGAATTCACCCCTCCACTTT. The J gene is TRBJ1-6, the V gene TRBV7-9; no firm D call. This CDR3 spans 14 amino acids. V was shortened by 2 bases and J by 7 bases, with 9 bases between the two germline ends. CDR1 and CDR2 from the germline V gene are SEHNR and FQNEAQ (reference sequence).

V is TRBV5-1 and J is TRBJ1-1, with 9 bases aligning to TRBD1. The CDR3 length is 16 residues. The germline V gene encodes CDR1 SGHRS and CDR2 YFSETQ. Trimming removed 4 bases from V and 0 bases from J; junction bases left unmatched: 7. The CDR3 loop is CASSTTGGLMNTEAFF. The CDR3 nucleotides are TGCGCCAGCAGCACTACAGGGGGCCTTATGAACACTGAAGCTTTCTTT. The full variable domain, rest sourced from reference TRBV5-1 and TRBJ1-1, is KAGVTQTPRYLIKTRGQQVTLSCSPISGHRSVSWYQQTPGQGLQFLFEYFSETQRNKGNFPGRFSGRQFSNSRSEMNVSTLELGDSALYLCASSTTGGLMNTEAFFGQGTRLTVV.

The chain links TRBV9 to TRBJ1-6; perhaps TRBD1 as D (5 bases). This CDR3 contains 14 residues. Germline CDR1 reads SGDLS; CDR2 reads YYNGEE. V was trimmed by 5 bases and J by 6 bases, leaving 12 bases between them. This CDR3 is CASRAGTANSPLHF. CDR3 in DNA: TGTGCCAGCAGAGCCGGGACGGCTAATTCACCCCTCCACTTT. Full variable domain (rest looked up from reference TRBV9 and TRBJ1-6): DSGVTQTPKHLITATGQRVTLRCSPRSGDLSVYWYQQSLDQGLQFLIQYYNGEERAKGNILERFSAQQFPDLHSELNLSSLELGDSALYFCASRAGTANSPLHFGNGTRLTVT.

The table lists this clonotype with a few counts. The chain uses TRBV7-9 and TRBJ1-2, with 7 bases lining up with TRBD1. With 5 bases clipped from V and 7 bases from J, the junction kept 4 bases outside the gene matches. Germline lookup yields CDR1 SEHNR and CDR2 FQNEAQ (reference sequence). The CDR3 runs 12 residues. DNA for the CDR3: TGTGCCAGCAGCGGTGACAGGGCTGGCTACACCTTC. This gives the protein CASSGDRAGYTF.

This clonotype was counted at least ten times. The chain couples TRBV3-1 to TRBJ2-2; 9 positions match TRBD1. CDR1 is LGHDT and CDR2 is YNNKEL in the germline V gene (reference sequence). With 4 bases clipped from V and 5 bases from J, the junction kept 5 bases outside the gene matches. This CDR3 comprises 15 residues. CDR3 sequence (DNA): TGTGCCAGCAGCCCATACAGGGGGCGTACCGGGGAGCTGTTTTTT. This gives the protein CASSPYRGRTGELFF. Together with reference TRBV3-1 and TRBJ2-2, the CDR3 gives the full variable domain: DTAVSQTPKYLVTQMGNDKSIKCEQNLGHDTMYWYKQDSKKFLKIMFSYNNKELIINETVPNRFSPKSPDKAHLNLHINSLELGDSAVYFCASSPYRGRTGELFFGEGSRLTVL.

There are a few counts of this clonotype. V gene TRBV19 combines with J gene TRBJ2-3; 13 bases fit TRBD2. The germline gives CDR1 LNHDA, CDR2 SQIVND (reference sequence). The CDR3 runs to 15 residues. The V gene end was trimmed by 8 bases and the J gene end by 6 bases; junction bases not matched to a gene: 8. CDR3 amino acids: CASSRLAGGPDTQYF. The CDR3 coding sequence is TGTGCCAGTTCCAGACTAGCGGGAGGACCTGATACGCAGTATTTT.

This chain joins TRBV12-5 and TRBJ2-2; D gene unclear. Germline CDR1 LGHNT, CDR2 FRNRAP. V was clipped by 6 bases and J by 4 bases, with 15 bases between them. This CDR3 has 15 amino acids. The CDR3 DNA is TGTGCTAGTGGCCCCCCTCGAGCCGGCACCGGGGAGCTGTTTTTT. Protein: CASGPPRAGTGELFF.